This is a list of T cell receptor beta chains from one sample in a study of CD8 T cells in ankylosing spondylitis. In TCRdb, the 5' RACE reads were re-called with MiXCR into one record per CDR3 protein. The sample carries about 540,000 distinct CDR3 sequences, 12% recorded once. The sample was blood, either unsorted or a sorted T cell fraction (not recorded which). These receptors all come from a male donor with ankylosing spondylitis. Each CDR3 is given with its conserved first and last residue. The D gene is left open where the match is weak. Where a row states a size, it is once, few, many or the class of an expanded clone; other rows omit it.

j_call d_call clone_size v_call cdr3_aa cdr3_nt
TRBJ2-3 TRBD2 NA TRBV5-1 CASSFKLAGGPDTQYF TGCGCCAGCAGCTTTAAACTAGCGGGAGGGCCGGATACGCAGTATTTT
TRBJ2-3 TRBD1 many TRBV29-1 CSVAVTGGMSTDTQYF TGCAGCGTCGCCGTGACAGGGGGCATGAGCACAGATACGCAGTATTTT
TRBJ2-2 TRBD1 many TRBV5-1 CASSPPGQGNTGELFF TGCGCCAGCAGCCCCCCGGGACAGGGGAACACCGGGGAGCTGTTTTTT
TRBJ2-3 NA NA TRBV7-2 CASSLAVGGGPVDTQYF TGTGCCAGCAGCTTAGCGGTCGGTGGGGGGCCGGTTGATACGCAGTATTTT
TRBJ2-1 TRBD2 few TRBV20-1 CSATETSGSSGGDEQFF TGCAGTGCTACTGAGACTAGCGGGAGTAGCGGCGGCGATGAGCAGTTCTTC
TRBJ2-1 TRBD1 NA TRBV2 CASKGQGVEQFF TGTGCCAGCAAGGGACAGGGGGTTGAGCAGTTCTTC
TRBJ2-1 TRBD2 once TRBV7-2 CASSPPGLAGLGEQFF TGTGCCAGCAGCCCTCCAGGACTAGCGGGGTTAGGTGAGCAGTTCTTC
TRBJ2-1 NA few TRBV20-1 CSAREPRSSYNEQFF TGCAGTGCTAGAGAGCCGAGAAGCTCCTACAATGAGCAGTTCTTC
TRBJ2-1 TRBD2 few TRBV10-1 CATSAGGGEQFF TGCGCCACTTCAGCGGGAGGGGGTGAGCAGTTCTTC
TRBJ1-1 NA NA TRBV7-9 CASSLVGGVMNTEAFF TGTGCCAGCAGCTTAGTGGGGGGGGTCATGAACACTGAAGCTTTCTTT
TRBJ1-1 NA NA TRBV24-1 CATSDPQGGTEAFF TGTGCCACCAGTGATCCCCAGGGAGGCACTGAAGCTTTCTTT
TRBJ2-1 NA many TRBV5-6 CASSYRKYNEQFF TGTGCCAGCAGCTACAGGAAATACAATGAGCAGTTCTTC
TRBJ2-2 TRBD1 NA TRBV5-6 CASRTGGDTGELFF TGTGCCAGCCGGACAGGGGGAGACACCGGGGAGCTGTTTTTT
TRBJ1-5 NA NA TRBV12-3/TRBV12-4 CASSFTSNQPQHF TGTGCCAGCAGTTTTACTAGCAATCAGCCCCAGCATTTT
TRBJ1-2 NA few TRBV20-1 CSAPRPSNYGYTF TGCAGTGCTCCTCGACCCTCTAACTATGGCTACACCTTC
TRBJ1-6 TRBD1 few TRBV5-5 CASSTGTGGIPLHF TGTGCCAGCAGCACCGGGACAGGGGGAATACCCCTCCACTTT
TRBJ2-3 NA NA TRBV7-2 CASSLGTGSDTQYF TGTGCCAGCAGCTTAGGAACGGGATCAGATACGCAGTATTTT
TRBJ2-3 NA few TRBV7-9 CASKHGGSTDTQYF TGTGCCAGCAAGCATGGCGGTAGCACAGATACGCAGTATTTT
TRBJ2-1 TRBD2 NA TRBV27 CASSGLAGYVNEQFF TGTGCCAGCAGTGGACTAGCGGGTTACGTCAATGAGCAGTTCTTC
TRBJ1-5 NA few TRBV11-2 CASSREYNQPQHF TGTGCCAGCAGCCGAGAATATAATCAGCCCCAGCATTTT
TRBJ2-1 TRBD2 few TRBV18 CASSPPSGSNANEQFF TGTGCCAGCTCACCGCCTAGCGGGAGTAATGCCAATGAGCAGTTCTTC
TRBJ1-2 NA NA TRBV7-8 CASSLDEQGRGYTF TGTGCCAGCAGCTTAGATGAACAGGGTAGGGGCTACACCTTC
TRBJ2-7 NA NA TRBV7-8 CASRHTGTYTSYEQYF TGTGCCAGCAGACATACCGGGACATACACATCCTACGAGCAGTACTTC
TRBJ2-4 TRBD2 few TRBV20-1 CSARELAGAKNIQYF TGCAGTGCTAGAGAATTAGCGGGAGCCAAAAACATTCAGTACTTC
TRBJ1-2 NA many TRBV12-3/TRBV12-4 CASSGRDGYTF TGTGCCAGCAGCGGAAGGGATGGCTACACCTTC
TRBJ2-3 TRBD2 few TRBV4-1 CASSPGLAGEDTQYF TGCGCCAGCAGCCCGGGACTAGCGGGAGAAGATACGCAGTATTTT
TRBJ2-3 NA many TRBV7-8 CASSPRANTDTQYF TGTGCCAGCAGCCCAAGGGCTAACACAGATACGCAGTATTTT